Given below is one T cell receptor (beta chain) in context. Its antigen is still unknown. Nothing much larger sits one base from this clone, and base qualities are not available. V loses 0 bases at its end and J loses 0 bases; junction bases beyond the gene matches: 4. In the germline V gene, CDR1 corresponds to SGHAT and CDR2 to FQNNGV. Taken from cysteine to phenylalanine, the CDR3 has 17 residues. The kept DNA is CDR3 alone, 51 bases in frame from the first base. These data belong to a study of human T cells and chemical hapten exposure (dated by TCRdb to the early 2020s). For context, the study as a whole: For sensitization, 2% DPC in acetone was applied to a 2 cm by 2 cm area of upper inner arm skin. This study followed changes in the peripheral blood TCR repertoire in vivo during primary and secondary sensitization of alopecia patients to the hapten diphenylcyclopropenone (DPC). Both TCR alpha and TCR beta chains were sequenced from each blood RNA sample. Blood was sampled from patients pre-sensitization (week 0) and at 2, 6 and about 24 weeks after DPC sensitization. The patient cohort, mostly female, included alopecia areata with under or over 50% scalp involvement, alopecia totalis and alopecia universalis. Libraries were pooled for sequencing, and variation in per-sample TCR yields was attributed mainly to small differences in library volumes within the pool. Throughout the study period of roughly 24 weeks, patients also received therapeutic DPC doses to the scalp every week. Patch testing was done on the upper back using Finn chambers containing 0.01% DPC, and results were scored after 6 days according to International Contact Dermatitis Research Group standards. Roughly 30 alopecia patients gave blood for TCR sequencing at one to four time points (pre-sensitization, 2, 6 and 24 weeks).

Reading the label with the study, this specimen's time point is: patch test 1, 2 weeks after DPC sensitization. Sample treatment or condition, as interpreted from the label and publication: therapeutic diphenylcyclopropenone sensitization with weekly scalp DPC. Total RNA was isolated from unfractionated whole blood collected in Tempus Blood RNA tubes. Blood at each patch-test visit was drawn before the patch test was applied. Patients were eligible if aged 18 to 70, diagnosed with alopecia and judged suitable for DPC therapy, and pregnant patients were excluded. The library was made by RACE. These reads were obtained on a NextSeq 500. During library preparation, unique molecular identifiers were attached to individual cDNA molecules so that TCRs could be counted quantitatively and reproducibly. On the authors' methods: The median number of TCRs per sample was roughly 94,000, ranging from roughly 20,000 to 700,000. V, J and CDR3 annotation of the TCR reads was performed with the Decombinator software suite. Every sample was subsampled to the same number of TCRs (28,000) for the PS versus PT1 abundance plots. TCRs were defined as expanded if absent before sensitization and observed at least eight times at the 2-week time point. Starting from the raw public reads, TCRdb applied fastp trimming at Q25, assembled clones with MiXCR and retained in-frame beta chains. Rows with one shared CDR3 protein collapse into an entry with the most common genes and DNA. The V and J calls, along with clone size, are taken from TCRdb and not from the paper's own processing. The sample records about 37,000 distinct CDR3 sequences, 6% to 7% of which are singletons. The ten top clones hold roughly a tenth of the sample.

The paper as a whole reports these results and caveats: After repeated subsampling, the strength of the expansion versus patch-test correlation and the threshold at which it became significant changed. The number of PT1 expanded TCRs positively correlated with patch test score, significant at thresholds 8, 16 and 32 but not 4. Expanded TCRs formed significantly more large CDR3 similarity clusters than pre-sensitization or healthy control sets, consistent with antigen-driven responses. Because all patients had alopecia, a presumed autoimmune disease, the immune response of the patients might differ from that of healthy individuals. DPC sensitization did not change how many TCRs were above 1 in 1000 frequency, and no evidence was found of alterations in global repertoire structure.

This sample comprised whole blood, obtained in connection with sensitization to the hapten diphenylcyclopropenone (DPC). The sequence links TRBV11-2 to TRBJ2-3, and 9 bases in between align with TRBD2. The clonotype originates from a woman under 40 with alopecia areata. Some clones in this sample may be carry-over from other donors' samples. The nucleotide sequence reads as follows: TGTGCCAGCAGCTTAGAGGTTAGCGGGAGAAGCACAGATACGCAGTATTTT. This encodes CASSLEVSGRSTDTQYF.